One and the same sample provided the 20 T cell receptor beta chains below, sequenced in a study of blood T cell repertoires in COVID-19. Sequencing was performed with immunoSEQ multiplex PCR; in TCRdb, only in-frame clones are kept and a portion is missing. The sample includes about 140,000 clones, around 88% of them seen just once. The specimen sequenced was peripheral blood. Receptors were obtained from a man in his sixties with active or convalescent COVID-19.

This chain connects TRBV27 to TRBJ2-1; D is perhaps TRBD2 (5 bases). The V gene's germline CDR1 is MNHEY and CDR2 SMNVEV (reference sequence). The CDR3 length is 13 residues. Trimming stripped 6 bases from V and 8 bases from J, with 14 bases between. The CDR3, as DNA: TGTGCCAGCAGGTTAGCGCCCGTCGATGAGCAGTTCTTC. Translation gives CASRLAPVDEQFF.

The rearrangement uses TRBV28 and TRBJ2-2, with 11 bases that match TRBD2. The CDR3 loop spans 16 amino acids. Germline V gene sequence: CDR1 MDHEN, CDR2 SYDVKM. The V gene end was trimmed by 3 bases and the J gene end by 3 bases; junction bases not matched to a gene: 3. DNA of the CDR3: TGTGCCAGCAGTTTCCGACTAGCGGGATACACCGGGGAGCTGTTTTTT. This encodes CASSFRLAGYTGELFF.

The chain has TRBV10-3 and TRBJ2-2; D is perhaps TRBD1 (5 bases). Deletions cut 5 bases from V and 2 bases from J, with 12 bases between. The germline V gene encodes CDR1 ENHRY and CDR2 SYGVKD. The CDR3 consists of 15 residues. This chain's CDR3 is CAISPSTANTGELFF. CDR3 in DNA: TGTGCCATCAGTCCCTCGACAGCTAACACCGGGGAGCTGTTTTTT.

The rearrangement links TRBV21-1 to TRBJ1-1; no DNA check was done on the table's D call, TRBD1. TRBV21-1 is flagged as a pseudogene. This CDR3 contains 14 residues. The CDR3: CVRGRQGENTEAFF. CDR3 coding DNA: TGTGTCAGGGGGAGACAGGGAGAGAACACTGAAGCTTTCTTT.

Comments on this clone: The sample holds other DNA sequences that translate to the same CDR3. V is TRBV4-3 and J is TRBJ1-1; TRBD1 might be the D (6 bases). Germline values: CDR1 LGHNA, CDR2 YSLEER. There are 15 residues in the CDR3. V dropped 1 base and J dropped 4 bases, with 13 bases sitting between them. The CDR3 sequence: CASSQVNREGTEAFF. The CDR3 DNA is TGCGCCAGCAGCCAAGTGAACAGGGAGGGCACTGAAGCTTTCTTT.

The rearrangement links TRBV5-6 to TRBJ1-1, with D tentatively TRBD1 (5 bases). Trimming shortened V by 0 bases and J by 1 base, and 10 bases separated the two germline ends. CDR1 and CDR2 from the germline V gene are SGHDT and YYEEEE. CDR3 length: 15 residues. The CDR3 region is CASSLGAGRNTEAFF. DNA of the CDR3: TGTGCCAGCAGCTTGGGGGCAGGGCGGAACACTGAAGCTTTCTTT.

This clone is a singleton in its sample. The chain employs TRBV27 and TRBJ2-1, with D tentatively TRBD1 (5 bases). The CDR3 spans 14 residues. Per the germline V gene, CDR1 is MNHEY and CDR2 is SMNVEV (reference sequence). The germline V and J ends were trimmed by 3 bases and 5 bases, with 11 bases remaining between them. The CDR3 coding sequence is TGTGCCAGCAGTTTTCAGCCCAGGGACAATGAGCAGTTCTTC. It is translated as CASSFQPRDNEQFF.

This chain connects TRBV28 to TRBJ1-1, with D perhaps TRBD1 (6 bases). There are 17 residues in the CDR3. The V and J ends lost 0 bases and 5 bases respectively, with 19 bases between them. Germline CDR1 and CDR2: MDHEN and SYDVKM. The chain's CDR3 is CASSLWGAKVIRTEAFF. Written as DNA, the CDR3 is TGTGCCAGCAGTTTATGGGGGGCGAAGGTTATACGGACTGAAGCTTTCTTT.

This sequence joins TRBV6-4 and TRBJ1-2; weak D call: TRBD1 (6 bases). V dropped 5 bases and J dropped 8 bases, with 15 bases sitting between them. Germline loops: CDR1 MRHNA, CDR2 SNTAGT. The CDR3 runs 13 residues. In DNA form, the CDR3 reads TGTGCCAGCAGTAAAGAGGGGGTCGGCGGCTACACCTTC. Protein product: CASSKEGVGGYTF.

The V gene is TRBV10-2, the J gene TRBJ2-7; 8 nucleotides align to TRBD2. The CDR3 is made up of 13 amino acids. The trim removed 6 bases at V and 4 bases at J, leaving 5 bases unmatched. Germline V lookup: CDR1 WSHSY, CDR2 SAAADI. The CDR3 coding sequence is TGCGCCAGCAGGGGTAGCGGGGCGTACGAGCAGTACTTC. Translation gives CASRGSGAYEQYF.

The rearrangement joins TRBV3-1 (or the pseudogene TRBV3-2) to TRBJ2-7; 7 bases align to TRBD1. Germline V gene data show CDR1 as LGHDT and CDR2 as YNNKEL (reference sequence). The CDR3 covers 15 residues. V lost 0 bases and J lost 7; bases outside the gene matches: 9. The CDR3: CASSQEPTGAREQYF. The DNA for the CDR3 is TGTGCCAGCAGCCAAGAACCTACAGGGGCGCGGGAGCAGTACTTC.

This clone was seen only a few times. The chain carries TRBV24-1 and TRBJ1-5, with no clear D. CDR1 and CDR2 (germline): KGHDR, SFDVKD. This CDR3 has 13 residues. The ends were cut back, 2 bases at V and 2 bases at J, with 3 bases in the middle. The CDR3 sequence is CATSDSGNQPQHF. CDR3 coding DNA: TGTGCCACCAGTGATTCAGGCAATCAGCCCCAGCATTTT.

The genes are TRBV2 and TRBJ1-6; tentatively, D is TRBD1 (6 bases). V shed 7 bases and J shed 2 bases, with 12 bases lying between them. Looked up from germline, CDR1 is SNHLY and CDR2 is FYNNEI. The CDR3 covers 15 residues. Here the CDR3 reads CASMLQGPYNSPLHF. Written as DNA, the CDR3 is TGTGCCAGCATGTTACAGGGACCCTATAATTCACCCCTCCACTTT. Looking up the rest from reference TRBV2 and TRBJ1-6 gives the full variable domain: EPEVTQTPSHQVTQMGQEVILRCVPISNHLYFYWYRQILGQKVEFLVSFYNNEISEKSEIFDDQFSVERPDGSNFTLKIRSTKLEDSAMYFCASMLQGPYNSPLHFGNGTRLTVT.

V and J are TRBV18 and TRBJ2-6, with 7 bases aligning to TRBD1. The germline V gene encodes CDR1 KGHSH and CDR2 LQKENI. The CDR3 totals 16 residues. J gave up 2 bases and V 5 bases, and 6 bases lay outside the gene matches. The CDR3 coding sequence is TGTGCCAGCTCATCGAACAGGGGTGCTGGGGCCAACGTCCTGACTTTC. It is translated as CASSSNRGAGANVLTF.

The chain couples TRBV11-3 to TRBJ2-7; 7 bases are shared with TRBD1. Germline loops: CDR1 SGHNT, CDR2 YENEEA. The CDR3 is 16 amino acids. The V and J ends lost 1 base and 3 bases, in that order; junction bases with no gene match: 9. CDR3 nucleotides: TGTGCCAGCAGCTTAGCTCGGTCAGGGGGAAGCTACGAGCAGTACTTC. Its translation: CASSLARSGGSYEQYF.

V and J are TRBV7-6 and TRBJ2-7; no firm D call. Per the germline V gene, CDR1 is SGHVS and CDR2 is FNYEAQ. The CDR3 is 14 amino acids. Trimming removed 7 bases from V and 0 bases from J, with 13 bases in between. Here the CDR3 reads CASTTDGASYEQYF. CDR3 nucleotide sequence: TGTGCCAGCACCACTGACGGAGCCTCCTACGAGCAGTACTTC.

This clone has just a few counts. The chain joins TRBV7-2 to TRBJ2-5; the match to TRBD2 covers 13 bases. CDR3 length equals 19 residues. The ends lost 5 bases at V and 5 bases at J; junction bases unmatched: 17. CDR1 and CDR2 from the germline V gene are SGHTA and FQGNSA. CDR3 nucleotides: TGTGCCAGCAGCCCCATTGGGACTAGCGGGACCCGTGGGAGGGAGACCCAGTACTTC. It codes for CASSPIGTSGTRGRETQYF.

This chain connects TRBV7-2 to TRBJ1-4, with 8 positions matching TRBD1. Germline CDR1 is SGHTA and CDR2 is FQGNSA. The V gene end was trimmed by 6 bases and the J gene end by 7 bases; junction bases not matched to a gene: 7. This CDR3 comprises 14 residues. As DNA, the CDR3 is TGTGCCAGCAGTAGTGGACAGGGTAGTGAAAAACTGTTTTTT. Its protein product is CASSSGQGSEKLFF. Full variable domain (rest looked up from reference TRBV7-2 and TRBJ1-4): GAGVSQSPSNKVTEKGKDVELRCDPISGHTALYWYRQSLGQGLEFLIYFQGNSAPDKSGLPSDRFSAERTGGSVSTLTIQRTQQEDSAVYLCASSSGQGSEKLFFGSGTQLSVL.

The chain recombines TRBV6-5 with TRBJ1-2; 7 bases are a match to TRBD1. J gave up 2 bases and V 6 bases, and 3 bases lay outside the gene matches. The CDR3 runs to 13 residues. Germline V gene lookup returns CDR1 MNHEY and CDR2 SVGAGI. This chain's CDR3 is CASSPDRNYGYTF. CDR3 sequence (DNA): TGTGCCAGCAGCCCGGACAGGAACTATGGCTACACCTTC.

J is TRBJ1-3 and V is TRBV6-5, with TRBD1 as a possible D gene (5 bases). The CDR3 has 15 residues. CDR1 is MNHEY, CDR2 SVGAGI, per germline. V shed 4 bases and J shed 2 bases, with 12 bases lying between them. CDR3 loop: CASSSRQLPGNTIYF. CDR3 sequence (DNA): TGTGCCAGCAGTTCCCGACAGCTACCTGGAAACACCATATATTTT.